This TCR beta chain was captured in a study of tumor-infiltrating lymphocytes in primary liver carcinoma. Study-wide context: Patients were men and women aged 30 to 69 years. General study findings and limits: Comparison of CD4+ and CD8+ repertoires was precluded by bulk unsorted samples. Tumors significantly exceeded blood in top-250-clone fraction (p = 0.039).

In the case of this clonotype: Its target is not known.

Germline DNA was also extracted, with blood RNA taken from unsorted whole blood. Surgery was preceded by the collection of about 4 milliliters of peripheral blood. The CDR3 extends over 11 amino acids. Trimming cost V 5 bases and J 5 bases, with 6 bases left between them. Germline CDR1 MDHEN, CDR2 SYDVKM. The authors made TCR beta cDNA from roughly 480 ng total RNA with a constant-region primer. Construction of TCR beta libraries relied on three successive nested multiplex PCR rounds employing slightly modified ARM-PCR. Primers for the first two PCR rounds were TRBV1-TRBV30 forward primers and a C-beta reverse primer (approximately 10 cycles per round). A single record per CDR3 protein comes from TCRdb applying MiXCR to the multiplex PCR reads. The sample lists approximately 210,000 distinct CDR3 sequences; 65% were seen once.

This TCR derives from a woman aged 55-69 years with primary liver carcinoma and hepatitis B virus infection. The chain recombines TRBV28 with TRBJ1-1; D call uncertain. The sample consisted of peripheral blood. In DNA, the CDR3 is TGTGCCAGCAGTCCCGGAACTGAAGCTTTCTTT. Its translation: CASSPGTEAFF.